The present entry profiles one T cell receptor (beta chain) with its context. Antigen: not known. Via CD45RO/CCR7/CD25/CD127/CD95/CD27, cells of the CD4+ naive, central memory, regulatory and stem cell-like memory subsets were sorted. This entry belongs to a study of beta chain features in type 1 diabetes. Reverse transcribing all isolated RNA meant expressed TCRB transcripts were sequenced. Sequencing used immunoSEQ multiplex PCR; TCRdb keeps in-frame clones, though not all of them. Among 620,000 or so clones listed, 15% to 19% were seen once. Findings and limits, study-wide: Junctions at VDJ sites from type 1 diabetes patients had fewer insertions and more deletions. Within the patient group, naive, central memory and Treg TCRB repertoires appeared more similar to each other than within healthy donors.

This TCR derives from a man younger than 35 in good health. Sequenced: naive CD4+ T cells from blood.

The CDR3 bases are TGTGCCAGGGGACAGGGAATCTATGGCTACACCTTC. It yields the protein CARGQGIYGYTF. This chain connects TRBV9 to TRBJ1-2; 9 bases fit TRBD1. Looked up from germline, CDR1 is SGDLS and CDR2 is YYNGEE. This CDR3 region has 12 residues. Losses at the gene ends were 8 bases for V and 4 bases for J; bases not matched to a gene: 3.